The 30 T cell receptor beta chains below were found in one sample sequenced in a study of blood T cell repertoires in COVID-19. Produced via immunoSEQ multiplex PCR; TCRdb's table is partial and in-frame only. The table includes some 210,000 clones, around 86% detected once. Sample: PBMCs or T cells enriched from blood (not recorded which). The receptors shown here come from a woman in her fifties or sixties with acute COVID-19.

This clone came up once. V usage is TRBV7-2 and J usage is TRBJ2-3, with 8 bases identical to TRBD2. The CDR3 has 16 amino acids. The junction had 7 bases not matched to a gene; V was cut back by 1 base and J by 4 bases. Germline loops: CDR1 SGHTA, CDR2 FQGNSA. CDR3 residues: CASSLGPGGGADTQYF. In DNA, the CDR3 is TGTGCCAGCAGCTTAGGCCCCGGGGGGGGCGCAGATACGCAGTATTTT.

V gene TRBV3-1 (or the pseudogene TRBV3-2) combines with J gene TRBJ1-2, with D possibly matching TRBD1 (5 bases). Germline V lookup: CDR1 LGHDT, CDR2 YNNKEL (reference sequence). Trimming pared 3 bases from V and 0 bases from J, leaving 8 bases between. The CDR3 runs to 14 residues. The CDR3: CASSHQGSNYGYTF. In DNA, the CDR3 is TGTGCCAGCAGCCACCAGGGTTCTAACTATGGCTACACCTTC.

J is TRBJ2-2 and V is TRBV7-9; TRBD2 matches at 9 bases. V shed 5 bases, J shed 6 bases, and the junction held 13 bases outside the gene matches. The CDR3 has 17 residues. Germline assignment: CDR1 SEHNR and CDR2 FQNEAQ (reference sequence). CDR3 nucleotide sequence: TGTGCCAGCAGCCCAAGCGACGGGACTAGCTCATCCGGGGAGCTGTTTTTT. It codes for CASSPSDGTSSSGELFF.

The rearrangement uses TRBV19 and TRBJ2-7; 12 bases are shared with TRBD2. The germline V gene encodes CDR1 LNHDA and CDR2 SQIVND (reference sequence). With V trimmed by 5 bases and J by 5 bases, 4 bases remained unmatched. This CDR3 contains 14 residues. CDR3 residues: CASSLRTSGDEQYF. The CDR3 coding sequence is TGTGCCAGTAGTCTGCGGACTAGCGGGGACGAGCAGTACTTC.

The genes are TRBV7-9 and TRBJ1-4, with D tentatively TRBD1 (5 bases). V was clipped by 4 bases and J by 4 bases, with 16 bases between them. This CDR3 spans 16 amino acids. CDR1 SEHNR and CDR2 FQNEAQ come from the germline V gene (reference sequence). The chain's CDR3 is CASSSPAGDINEKLFF. In DNA, the CDR3 is TGTGCCAGCAGCTCCCCCGCGGGGGATATTAATGAAAAACTGTTTTTT.

The J gene is TRBJ2-1, the V gene TRBV4-1; perhaps TRBD2 as D (5 bases). The CDR3 spans 14 residues. The germline V gene encodes CDR1 MGHRA and CDR2 YSYEKL. Trimming took off 1 base at V and 7 bases at J, with 11 bases between the two ends. The CDR3 sequence: CASSQAEGLNEQFF. CDR3 nucleotide sequence: TGCGCCAGCAGCCAAGCCGAGGGTTTGAATGAGCAGTTCTTC.

The chain has TRBV19 and TRBJ2-1; 14 nucleotides line up with TRBD2. This CDR3 comprises 16 residues. Per germline, CDR1 LNHDA and CDR2 SQIVND (reference sequence). With V trimmed by 5 bases and J by 7 bases, 7 bases remained unmatched. CDR3 region: CASSRLAGGSRNEQFF. DNA for the CDR3: TGTGCCAGTAGTCGACTAGCGGGGGGGAGTAGGAATGAGCAGTTCTTC.

This clone was seen a single time. The chain carries TRBV29-1 and TRBJ2-3; 11 bases align to TRBD1. Germline-derived CDR1 and CDR2 are SQVTM and ANQGSEA. The CDR3 spans 15 residues. The V segment lost 6 bases and the J segment 8 bases; nucleotides outside the gene matches: 13. The CDR3 DNA follows: TGCAGCGTCGTCTGGACAGGGGGCGGGTTAGCTACGCAGTATTTT. Protein sequence: CSVVWTGGGLATQYF.

The J gene is TRBJ1-1, the V gene TRBV6-5, with 8 bases matching TRBD1. Germline trimming cut 2 bases from V and 5 bases from J; bases unmatched to any gene: 4. The CDR3 extends over 14 amino acids. Germline values: CDR1 MNHEY, CDR2 SVGAGI. The CDR3 region has the DNA TGTGCCAGCAGTTACCGGGACAGGAGGACTGAAGCTTTCTTT. Residues: CASSYRDRRTEAFF.

This chain uses TRBV5-1 with TRBJ2-7; 7 nucleotides line up with TRBD1. Germline CDR1 and CDR2: SGHRS and YFSETQ. The trim removed 6 bases at V and 1 base at J, leaving 7 bases unmatched. The CDR3 consists of 14 residues. For the CDR3, the DNA is TGCGCCAGCACGTACAGGGGTGATTCCTACGAGCAGTACTTC. As protein: CASTYRGDSYEQYF. Complete variable domain (other parts from reference TRBV5-1 and TRBJ2-7): KAGVTQTPRYLIKTRGQQVTLSCSPISGHRSVSWYQQTPGQGLQFLFEYFSETQRNKGNFPGRFSGRQFSNSRSEMNVSTLELGDSALYLCASTYRGDSYEQYFGPGTRLTVT.

The V gene is TRBV19, the J gene TRBJ2-6; no clear D. V shed 6 bases and J shed 0 bases, with 6 bases lying between them. The CDR3 spans 14 residues. Germline CDR1 is LNHDA and CDR2 is SQIVND (reference sequence). CDR3 region: CASRLSSGANVLTF. In DNA, the CDR3 is TGTGCCAGTAGGCTAAGCTCTGGGGCCAACGTCCTGACTTTC.

This chain uses TRBV6-6 with TRBJ1-5, with D possibly matching TRBD1 (6 bases). This CDR3 has 13 amino acids. CDR1 and CDR2 from the germline V gene are MNHNY and SVGAGI (reference sequence). Trimming cost V 11 bases and J 2 bases, with 13 bases left between them. CDR3 nucleotide sequence: TGTGCCTGCCAAGGGGGTGGCAATCAGCCCCAGCATTTT. Translated: CACQGGGNQPQHF.

This clone has only one observation. The rearrangement links TRBV19 to TRBJ2-2; TRBD1 matches at 9 bases. The V segment lost 8 bases and the J segment 0 bases; nucleotides outside the gene matches: 7. This CDR3 has 16 amino acids. In germline, CDR1 is LNHDA, CDR2 SQIVND (reference sequence). CDR3 sequence: CASATGTGTNTGELFF. The CDR3 DNA sequence: TGTGCCAGTGCTACGGGGACAGGGACGAACACCGGGGAGCTGTTTTTT.

The CDR3 loop reads CASNQGGREEQYF. The CDR3 DNA follows: TGTGCCAGCAATCAGGGAGGGAGAGAAGAGCAGTACTTC. The gene calls are TRBV6-5 and TRBJ2-7; 7 bases are shared with TRBD2. This CDR3 region has 13 residues. Trimming took 7 bases from V and 7 from J; bases not matched to a gene: 10. Per the germline V gene, CDR1 is MNHEY and CDR2 is SVGAGI.

Comment on this clone: One junction end does not reproduce the germline sequence, and a read error may be involved. The V gene is TRBV6-5, the J gene TRBJ2-7; TRBD1 matches 7 bases. Germline assignment: CDR1 MNHEY and CDR2 SVGAGI. The CDR3 extends over 15 amino acids. The CDR3 region is CASSDSDRLYYEQYF. The CDR3 nucleotides read TGTGCCAGCAGTGACTCGGACAGGCTCTACTACGAGCAGTACTTC.

This clone was seen just once. The chain joins TRBV18 to TRBJ1-1; D is undetermined. CDR1 KGHSH and CDR2 LQKENI come from the germline V gene. The V end lost 3 bases, the J end lost 1 base, and 6 bases lay between the germline ends. This CDR3 spans 13 amino acids. CDR3 in DNA: TGTGCCAGCTCACCCAGTCCGAACACTGAAGCTTTCTTT. Amino acids: CASSPSPNTEAFF.

The chain links TRBV7-2 to TRBJ2-1; TRBD2 matches 10 bases. Germline V gene lookup returns CDR1 SGHTA and CDR2 FQGNSA. CDR3 size: 16 residues. The V and J ends lost 5 bases and 4 bases, in that order; junction bases with no gene match: 8. In DNA form, the CDR3 reads TGTGCCAGCAGCCACCTGAGCGGGGGGGCTTACAATGAGCAGTTCTTC. Its protein product is CASSHLSGGAYNEQFF.

V usage is TRBV6-6 and J usage is TRBJ2-5; D perhaps matches TRBD2 (7 bases). The V gene's germline CDR1 is MNHNY and CDR2 SVGAGI (reference sequence). CDR3 length: 13 amino acids. V was clipped by 6 bases and J by 4 bases, with 12 bases between them. For the CDR3, the DNA is TGTGCCAGCAGGCGGGGGCCCCCAGAGACCCAGTACTTC. Amino acid sequence: CASRRGPPETQYF.

The V call is TRBV27, the J call TRBJ2-3; maybe TRBD2 (6 bases). The CDR3 covers 15 residues. Per the germline V gene, CDR1 is MNHEY and CDR2 is SMNVEV (reference sequence). The V end lost 3 bases, the J end lost 1 base, and 11 bases lay between the germline ends. The CDR3 bases are TGTGCCAGCAGTTTTCTAGCGCGTGGCACAGATACGCAGTATTTT. Its translation is CASSFLARGTDTQYF.

This clone was recorded a few times. One junction end disagrees with the germline gene, perhaps due to a read error. This chain's CDR3 is CASSVAGVAGELFF. CDR3 in DNA: TGTGCCAGCAGCGTAGCGGGAGTGGCCGGGGAGCTGTTTTTT. The chain has TRBV7-8 and TRBJ2-2; TRBD2 aligns across 9 bases. Germline V lookup: CDR1 SGHVS, CDR2 FQNEAQ. This CDR3 is 14 amino acids long.

This rearrangement joins TRBV6-5 to TRBJ1-5; TRBD1 is a possible D gene (6 bases). The germline V gene has CDR1 MNHEY and CDR2 SVGAGI. Trimming stripped 6 bases from V and 4 bases from J, with 13 bases between. The CDR3 has 14 residues. DNA of the CDR3: TGTGCCAGCAGCCAACAGGGTAGAAATCAGCCCCAGCATTTT. Translated: CASSQQGRNQPQHF.

V usage is TRBV10-3 and J usage is TRBJ1-5; the match to TRBD1 covers 11 bases. V was pared by 2 bases and J by 4 bases, with 10 bases of the junction left unmatched. This CDR3 has 18 amino acids. CDR1 and CDR2 from the germline V gene are ENHRY and SYGVKD. This CDR3 is CAISERMPGQGGNQPQHF. CDR3 bases: TGTGCCATCAGTGAGAGGATGCCGGGACAGGGGGGGAATCAGCCCCAGCATTTT.

The chain links TRBV28 to TRBJ2-1; tentative D call: TRBD1 (5 bases). Trimming pared 3 bases from V and 0 bases from J, leaving 6 bases between. Germline CDR1 reads MDHEN; CDR2 reads SYDVKM. The length of the CDR3 is 14 residues. This chain's CDR3 is CASSFQGSYNEQFF. DNA of the CDR3: TGTGCCAGCAGTTTTCAGGGCTCCTACAATGAGCAGTTCTTC. Supplemented by reference TRBV28 and TRBJ2-1, the full variable domain reads DVKVTQSSRYLVKRTGEKVFLECVQDMDHENMFWYRQDPGLGLRLIYFSYDVKMKEKGDIPEGYSVSREKKERFSLILESASTNQTSMYLCASSFQGSYNEQFFGPGTRLTVL.

CDR3 DNA sequence: TGCGCCAGCAGCCAAGGGCTAGCGGGGTATCAAGAGACCCAGTACTTC. Its protein is CASSQGLAGYQETQYF. The rearrangement uses TRBV4-1 and TRBJ2-5, with 9 positions matching TRBD2. Germline-derived CDR1 and CDR2 are MGHRA and YSYEKL. The CDR3 is 16 amino acids. The V segment lost 1 base and the J segment 2 bases; nucleotides outside the gene matches: 5.

The chain combines TRBV18 with TRBJ1-5, with D perhaps matching TRBD1 (6 bases). Trimming cost V 0 bases and J 1 base, with 7 bases left between them. The V gene's germline CDR1 is KGHSH and CDR2 LQKENI. This CDR3 has 15 residues. The DNA of the CDR3 is TGTGCCAGCTCACCACCTGGACAGAGCAATCAGCCCCAGCATTTT. Translating gives CASSPPGQSNQPQHF.

The V call is TRBV18, the J call TRBJ1-1, with a possible D match to TRBD1 (5 bases). The CDR3 consists of 12 residues. Trimming pared 3 bases from V and 7 bases from J, leaving 9 bases between. The V gene's germline CDR1 is KGHSH and CDR2 LQKENI. CDR3 residues: CASSPQQDEAFF. The CDR3 DNA reads TGTGCCAGCTCACCGCAACAGGATGAAGCTTTCTTT.

The gene calls are TRBV13 and TRBJ1-1; tentatively, D is TRBD1 (5 bases). Trimming removed 4 bases from V and 1 base from J, with 7 bases in between. The CDR3 spans 13 residues. CDR1 is PRHDT, CDR2 FYEKMQ, per germline (reference sequence). CDR3 DNA sequence: TGTGCCAGCAGCTCCGGGGGGAACACTGAAGCTTTCTTT. This gives the protein CASSSGGNTEAFF. The whole variable domain, remainder taken from reference TRBV13 and TRBJ1-1, is AAGVIQSPRHLIKEKRETATLKCYPIPRHDTVYWYQQGPGQDPQFLISFYEKMQSDKGSIPDRFSAQQFSDYHSELNMSSLELGDSALYFCASSSGGNTEAFFGQGTRLTVV.

This chain links TRBV7-2 with TRBJ2-5; 7 nucleotides agree with TRBD2. V lost 5 bases to trimming and J lost 4 bases; unmatched junction nucleotides: 7. The CDR3 has 14 residues. Looked up from germline, CDR1 is SGHTA and CDR2 is FQGNSA. DNA of the CDR3: TGTGCCAGCAGCCCCTCCCTAGCGGCAGAGACCCAGTACTTC. Its translation is CASSPSLAAETQYF.

This clone came up a few times. The V and J genes are TRBV3-1 (or the pseudogene TRBV3-2) and TRBJ2-1; 16 positions match TRBD2. V shed 4 bases, J shed 7 bases, and the junction held 1 base outside the gene matches. The V gene's germline CDR1 is LGHDT and CDR2 YNNKEL (reference sequence). This CDR3 region has 15 residues. The CDR3 nucleotides are TGTGCCAGCAGCCGGGGACTAGCGGGAGGGAATGAGCAGTTCTTC. It specifies CASSRGLAGGNEQFF.

This sequence joins TRBV2 and TRBJ1-4, with D uncertain. V dropped 8 bases and J dropped 4 bases, with 8 bases sitting between them. The germline gives CDR1 SNHLY, CDR2 FYNNEI. The CDR3 sequence is 12 residues long. CDR3 protein: CASLLFNEKLFF. The CDR3 DNA follows: TGTGCCAGCCTACTGTTTAATGAAAAACTGTTTTTT.